Each of the 11 T cell receptor beta chains below was sequenced from the same sample in a study of blood T cell repertoires in COVID-19 (TCRdb year 2020). The receptor library was made with the immunoSEQ multiplex PCR assay. The table comes from immuneACCESS by way of TCRdb, which keeps in-frame sequences with V and J called. Part of the clones is missing from these tables; in studies checked, under half for an unresolved V gene and the rest for unknown reasons. Present in this sample are more than 300,000 clones, approximately 89% of which were seen just once. Together, the top ten hold approximately 3.5% of the sample. Sequences were obtained from peripheral blood. All receptors derive from a young woman who had recovered from COVID-19.

This rearrangement joins TRBV11-2 to TRBJ2-7; possibly TRBD2 for D (5 bases). Germline values: CDR1 SGHAT, CDR2 FQNNGV. The V end was cut by 6 bases, the J end by 3 bases, with 12 bases between. This CDR3 has 13 amino acids. CDR3 coding DNA: TGTGCCAGCAGTTTTACCCGGGACTACGAGCAGTACGTC. It translates to CASSFTRDYEQYV.

This chain joins TRBV4-1 and TRBJ1-5, with TRBD1 identical over 10 bases. Germline lookup yields CDR1 MGHRA and CDR2 YSYEKL. V dropped 0 bases and J dropped 2; count of bases not matched to a gene: 1. The CDR3 has 16 amino acids. The CDR3: CASSQETGGRNQPQHF. The CDR3 DNA reads as TGCGCCAGCAGCCAAGAGACAGGGGGCCGCAATCAGCCCCAGCATTTT.

In this sample, this clone turned up once. CDR3 coding DNA: TGTGCCAGCAGTACCTCGGGGACCGGGGAGCTGTTTTTT. Residues: CASSTSGTGELFF. J is TRBJ2-2 and V is TRBV12-3 or TRBV12-4; a possible D gene is TRBD2 (5 bases). The V end lost 5 bases, the J end lost 5 bases, and 9 bases lay between the germline ends. The length of the CDR3 is 13 residues.

The rearrangement uses TRBV10-2 and TRBJ2-7, with 9 positions matching TRBD2. Germline trimming cut 1 base from V and 3 bases from J; bases unmatched to any gene: 4. CDR3 length: 15 amino acids. The germline V gene encodes CDR1 WSHSY and CDR2 SAAADI. The DNA of the CDR3 is TGCGCCAGCAGTGAGTTGGCTAGCGGGAACTACGAGCAGTACGTC. It codes for CASSELASGNYEQYV.

The chain combines TRBV2 with TRBJ2-7; a weak D match, TRBD1 (5 bases). The germline V and J ends were trimmed by 5 bases and 2 bases, with 10 bases remaining between them. CDR1 is SNHLY, CDR2 FYNNEI, per germline. The CDR3 is made up of 13 amino acids. CDR3 sequence: CASSQDSPYEQYV. Here the CDR3 DNA reads TGTGCCAGCAGTCAAGACAGTCCCTACGAGCAGTACGTC.

V and J are TRBV28 and TRBJ1-2, with TRBD1 matching over 12 bases. Germline CDR1 MDHEN, CDR2 SYDVKM. The junction had 27 bases not matched to a gene; V was cut back by 8 bases and J by 8 bases. CDR3 size: 20 residues. CDR3 sequence reads: CASRSLARSGTGGVKDGYTF. The CDR3 DNA follows: TGTGCCAGCCGTAGTTTGGCCCGATCCGGGACAGGGGGCGTTAAGGACGGCTACACCTTC.

This clone was detected only a few times. The chain couples TRBV2 to TRBJ2-7, with D tentatively TRBD2 (5 bases). The germline V and J ends were trimmed by 2 bases and 6 bases, with 8 bases remaining between them. CDR3 length: 12 amino acids. Germline V gene data show CDR1 as SNHLY and CDR2 as FYNNEI. CDR3 nucleotides: TGTGCCAGCAGTGAAACCCTAGCCGAGCAGTACGTC. It is translated as CASSETLAEQYV.

The chain carries TRBV29-1 and TRBJ1-2; D is undetermined. The germline CDR1 and CDR2 sequences are SQVTM and ANQGSEA. With 0 bases removed from V and 8 bases from J, the gap between germline ends came to 13 bases. There are 13 residues in the CDR3. CDR3 region: CSVEDLIRRGYTF. The CDR3 DNA is TGCAGCGTTGAAGATCTTATCAGGCGAGGCTACACCTTC.

The chain employs TRBV7-2 and TRBJ2-3, with TRBD2 matching over 8 bases. V was clipped by 5 bases and J by 3 bases; unmatched bases: 7. Germline V gives CDR1 SGHTA, CDR2 FQGNSA. This CDR3 is 15 amino acids long. DNA of the CDR3: TGTGCCAGCAGCCATAGCGGGAAGGAGACAGATACGCAGTATTTT. It specifies CASSHSGKETDTQYF.

The CDR3 reads CATSAAVPGLNEQFF. The CDR3, as DNA: TGTGCCACCAGTGCCGCTGTCCCAGGGCTGAATGAGCAGTTCTTC. This chain joins TRBV24-1 and TRBJ2-1, with D possibly being TRBD1 (5 bases). Between the trimmed V and J ends, which lost 5 bases and 7 bases, there was a span of 17 bases. CDR3 length: 15 amino acids. Germline CDR1 KGHDR, CDR2 SFDVKD.

The chain joins TRBV27 to TRBJ1-4; D ambiguous. This CDR3 spans 14 amino acids. Trimming left V 3 bases short and J 0 bases short, with 5 bases between. Germline V CDR1 and CDR2: MNHEY, SMNVEV (reference sequence). The CDR3 bases are TGTGCCAGCAGTTTCCCATCAACTAATGAAAAACTGTTTTTT. Residues: CASSFPSTNEKLFF.